These 3 T cell receptor beta chains came from one sample sequenced in a study of cytomegalovirus exposure and HLA in healthy donors. Both 60 Vbeta primers and 13 Jbeta primers went into the PCR. Profiling relied on immunoSEQ multiplex PCR, and the TCRdb table lists in-frame clones only, not all of them. The sample data list approximately 77,000 clones. Sequencing was performed on PBMCs. The receptors stem from a young man in good health and CMV-seronegative.

V is TRBV13 and J is TRBJ2-7, with TRBD1 as a possible D gene (5 bases). The CDR3 has 15 amino acids. Germline CDR1 is PRHDT and CDR2 is FYEKMQ (reference sequence). The V gene lost 1 base and the J gene lost 2 bases, with 12 bases spanning the gap. The DNA of the CDR3 is TGTGCCAGCAGCTTAGTTATCGGCAGGGCCTACGAGCAGTACTTC. Translating it yields CASSLVIGRAYEQYF.

The chain recombines TRBV11-2 with TRBJ2-3; D unresolved. Germline V lookup: CDR1 SGHAT, CDR2 FQNNGV. CDR3 length: 16 residues. V was pared by 0 bases and J by 0 bases, with 10 bases between. The CDR3 DNA reads TGTGCCAGCAGCTTAGAGTACAGAGATAGCACAGATACGCAGTATTTT. This translates into CASSLEYRDSTDTQYF.

The gene calls are TRBV27 and TRBJ1-2, with a tentative D call TRBD1 (6 bases). The CDR3 is 13 residues long. Germline V gene lookup returns CDR1 MNHEY and CDR2 SMNVEV (reference sequence). Trimming shortened V by 2 bases and J by 6 bases, and 10 bases separated the two germline ends. CDR3 sequence reads: CASSLKGGDGYTF. Written as DNA, the CDR3 is TGTGCCAGCAGTTTAAAAGGGGGAGATGGCTACACCTTC.